The next 17 T cell receptor beta chains were all read from a single sample in a study of T cell responses to AZD1222 COVID-19 vaccine. The repertoire was sequenced with immunoSEQ multiplex PCR; TCRdb's copy has only in-frame clones and lacks some. The table includes some 90,000 clones, about 88% detected once. Material: peripheral blood, obtained on day 0 of AZD1222 vaccination. The receptors were sampled from an adult in good health.

The V and J genes are TRBV5-8 and TRBJ2-3; 9 positions agree with TRBD2. Germline loops: CDR1 SGHTS, CDR2 YDEGEE. The CDR3 loop spans 16 amino acids. Unmatched junction bases numbered 6, after V lost 4 bases and J lost 0 bases. Here the CDR3 DNA reads TGTGCCAGCAGCCTGGGACTAGCAGAGAGCACAGATACGCAGTATTTT. This codes for CASSLGLAESTDTQYF. The entire variable domain, with the rest obtained from reference TRBV5-8 and TRBJ2-3, is as follows: EAGVTQSPTHLIKTRGQQATLRCSPISGHTSVYWYQQALGLGLQFLLWYDEGEERNRGNFPPRFSGRQFPNYSSELNVNALELEDSALYLCASSLGLAESTDTQYFGPGTRLTVL.

The genes are TRBV5-4 and TRBJ1-1; D unresolved. Deletions cut 4 bases from V and 1 base from J, with 11 bases between. CDR3 length equals 14 residues. CDR1 and CDR2 from the germline V gene are SGHNT and YYREEE (reference sequence). The CDR3: CASSHPITNTEAFF. CDR3 bases: TGTGCCAGCAGCCACCCTATTACGAACACTGAAGCTTTCTTT.

A few counts support this clone. Other DNA sequences in the sample encode the same CDR3. DNA for the CDR3: TGTGCCAGCAGCTTGGATAGCAATCAGCCCCAGCATTTT. Translated: CASSLDSNQPQHF. The chain links TRBV5-4 to TRBJ1-5, with D unclear. With 0 bases removed from V and 0 bases from J, the gap between germline ends came to 1 base. The CDR3 is 13 residues long. The germline CDR1 and CDR2 sequences are SGHNT and YYREEE (reference sequence).

This chain's CDR3 is CASSPRGESSPLHF. In DNA form, the CDR3 reads TGTGCCAGCTCACCTCGGGGGGAGAGCTCACCCCTCCACTTT. This sequence joins TRBV18 and TRBJ1-6; possible D gene TRBD1, 5 bases. Trimming left V 3 bases short and J 10 bases short, with 13 bases between. The CDR3 sequence is 14 residues long. The germline V gene encodes CDR1 KGHSH and CDR2 LQKENI.

The CDR3 bases are TGTGCCAGCAGTTACTCTTGGTGTAGTAAGATTGCCTATGGCTACACCTTC. It specifies CASSYSWCSKIAYGYTF. The chain uses TRBV6-7 and TRBJ1-2; D is ambiguous. TRBV6-7 is noted as an ORF with a role that remains uncertain. The V and J ends lost 0 bases and 4 bases respectively, with 18 bases between them. This CDR3 is built from 17 residues.

A few counts support this clone. V gene TRBV7-2 combines with J gene TRBJ2-7; 13 nucleotides align to TRBD2. Trimming cost V 1 base and J 0 bases; bases outside gene matches: 9. This CDR3 region has 19 residues. CDR1 is SGHTA, CDR2 FQGNSA, per germline. The CDR3 DNA is TGTGCCAGCAGCTTAGTACCACTAGCGGGGGGGCCAAACTCCTACGAGCAGTACTTC. Encoded protein: CASSLVPLAGGPNSYEQYF.

The DNA of the CDR3 is TGTGCCATCAACTCCGGGGGGGAGCAGTACTTC. The encoded protein is CAINSGGEQYF. This rearrangement joins TRBV28 to TRBJ2-7, with TRBD2 matching over 7 bases. J was trimmed by 7 bases and V by 10 bases; bases with no gene match: 7. The CDR3 is 11 amino acids. Germline lookup yields CDR1 MDHEN and CDR2 SYDVKM.

V is TRBV11-2 and J is TRBJ2-7; D remains ambiguous. The CDR3 totals 12 residues. Per germline, CDR1 SGHAT and CDR2 FQNNGV. Deletions cut 1 base from V and 5 bases from J, with 6 bases between. The CDR3 DNA sequence: TGTGCCAGCAGCTTAGGTCAAGACGAGCAGTACTTC. Translated, it gives CASSLGQDEQYF.

The chain recombines TRBV7-2 with TRBJ1-5, with unresolved D. This CDR3 comprises 14 residues. Germline CDR1 and CDR2: SGHTA and FQGNSA. Trimming cost V 6 bases and J 6 bases, with 15 bases left between them. Here the CDR3 reads CASSSTSRSQPQHF. DNA of the CDR3: TGTGCCAGCAGTTCGACGTCGAGAAGTCAGCCCCAGCATTTT. Full variable domain (remainder filled in from reference TRBV7-2 and TRBJ1-5): GAGVSQSPSNKVTEKGKDVELRCDPISGHTALYWYRQSLGQGLEFLIYFQGNSAPDKSGLPSDRFSAERTGGSVSTLTIQRTQQEDSAVYLCASSSTSRSQPQHFGDGTRLSIL.

The chain links TRBV7-2 to TRBJ2-5; TRBD2 is a possible D gene (6 bases). Germline CDR1 reads SGHTA; CDR2 reads FQGNSA. The CDR3 sequence is 14 residues long. V lost 2 bases and J lost 5, with 12 bases in between. The CDR3 nucleotides are TGTGCCAGCAGCTTACCCGGGGCGGGGGAGACCCAGTACTTC. This codes for CASSLPGAGETQYF.

The chain joins TRBV11-2 to TRBJ2-1; 11 positions agree with TRBD2. CDR1 is SGHAT and CDR2 is FQNNGV in the germline V gene. V gave up 4 bases and J gave up 9 bases; unmatched junction bases: 8. The CDR3 sequence is 15 residues long. The CDR3, as DNA: TGTGCCAGCAGCTCTAATAGCGGGAGGGCCGCTGAGCAGTTCTTC. Its translation is CASSSNSGRAAEQFF.

J is TRBJ2-2 and V is TRBV5-1; 9 bases fit TRBD1. The length of the CDR3 is 14 residues. Germline V gene data show CDR1 as SGHRS and CDR2 as YFSETQ. V trimming: 4 bases; J trimming: 6 bases; junction bases outside the gene matches: 4. The CDR3 loop is CASSRTGAPGELFF. The CDR3 nucleotides are TGCGCCAGCAGCCGGACAGGGGCCCCCGGGGAGCTGTTTTTT.

About this clone itself: Other DNA sequences in this sample translate to the same CDR3. The chain joins TRBV27 to TRBJ2-3, with D possibly TRBD2 on 5 matching bases. The CDR3 is made up of 11 amino acids. Germline CDR1 MNHEY, CDR2 SMNVEV (reference sequence). Trimming cost V 5 bases and J 6 bases, with 6 bases left between them. The CDR3 spells CASSRGDTQYF. The DNA of the CDR3 is TGTGCCAGCAGTCGAGGGGATACGCAGTATTTT.

The chain employs TRBV7-9 and TRBJ2-3, with 8 bases fitting TRBD1. Germline V CDR1 and CDR2: SEHNR, FQNEAQ (reference sequence). V shed 5 bases and J 2 bases; nucleotides not matched to a gene: 3. The CDR3 covers 14 residues. The CDR3 protein is CASSRTGSTDTQYF. DNA for the CDR3: TGTGCCAGCAGCAGGACAGGGTCCACAGATACGCAGTATTTT.

V usage is TRBV3-1 (or the pseudogene TRBV3-2) and J usage is TRBJ1-5; the D is unclear. Germline V gene lookup returns CDR1 LGHDT and CDR2 YNNKEL (reference sequence). The CDR3 is made up of 15 amino acids. The germline V and J ends were trimmed by 1 base and 2 bases, with 9 bases remaining between them. The CDR3 coding sequence is TGTGCCAGCAGCCAAGGTAACGGGGGCAATCAGCCCCAGCATTTT. Encoded protein: CASSQGNGGNQPQHF.

The rearrangement links TRBV27 to TRBJ2-5, with 9 bases aligning to TRBD1. V lost 6 bases to trimming and J lost 5 bases; unmatched junction nucleotides: 13. Germline CDR1 MNHEY, CDR2 SMNVEV (reference sequence). This CDR3 has 16 residues. CDR3 bases: TGTGCCAGCAGCCCTTGGACAGGGGCCCTGCAGGAGACCCAGTACTTC. This gives the protein CASSPWTGALQETQYF.

The rearrangement joins TRBV19 to TRBJ2-2; 10 nucleotides match TRBD1. J gave up 5 bases and V 10 bases, and 7 bases lay outside the gene matches. Germline assignment: CDR1 LNHDA and CDR2 SQIVND (reference sequence). The CDR3 covers 14 residues. DNA of the CDR3: TGTGCCACTCGGGACAGGGGAAGGACCGGGGAGCTGTTTTTT. Its translation is CATRDRGRTGELFF.